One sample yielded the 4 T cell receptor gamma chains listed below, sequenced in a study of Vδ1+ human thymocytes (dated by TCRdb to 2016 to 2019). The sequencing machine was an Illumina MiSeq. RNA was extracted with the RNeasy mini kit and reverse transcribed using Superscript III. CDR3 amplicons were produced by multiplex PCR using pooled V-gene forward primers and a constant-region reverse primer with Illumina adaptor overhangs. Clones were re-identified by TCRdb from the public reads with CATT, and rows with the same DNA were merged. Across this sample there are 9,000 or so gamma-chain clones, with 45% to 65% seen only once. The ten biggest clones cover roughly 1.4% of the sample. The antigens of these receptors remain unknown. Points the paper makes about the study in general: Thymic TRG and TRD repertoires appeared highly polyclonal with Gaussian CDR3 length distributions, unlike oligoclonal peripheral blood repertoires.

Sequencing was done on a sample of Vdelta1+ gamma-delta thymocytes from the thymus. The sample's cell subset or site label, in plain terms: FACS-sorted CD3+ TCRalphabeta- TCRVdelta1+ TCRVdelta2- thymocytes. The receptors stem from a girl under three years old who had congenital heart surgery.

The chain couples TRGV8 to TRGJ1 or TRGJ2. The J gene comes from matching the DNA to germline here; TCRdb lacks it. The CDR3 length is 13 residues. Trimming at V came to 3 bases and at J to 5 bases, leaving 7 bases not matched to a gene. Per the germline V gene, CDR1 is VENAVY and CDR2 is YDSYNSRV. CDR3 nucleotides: TGTGCCACCTGGGATGAGTCAAATTATAAGAAACTCTTT. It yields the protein CATWDESNYKKLF.

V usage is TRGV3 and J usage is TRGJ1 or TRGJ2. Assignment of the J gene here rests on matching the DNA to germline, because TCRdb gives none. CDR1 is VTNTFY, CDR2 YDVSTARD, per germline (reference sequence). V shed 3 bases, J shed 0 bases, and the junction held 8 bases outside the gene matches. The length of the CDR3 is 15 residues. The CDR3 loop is CATWDFRSNYYKKLF. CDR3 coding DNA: TGTGCCACCTGGGACTTCCGGTCGAATTATTATAAGAAACTCTTT.

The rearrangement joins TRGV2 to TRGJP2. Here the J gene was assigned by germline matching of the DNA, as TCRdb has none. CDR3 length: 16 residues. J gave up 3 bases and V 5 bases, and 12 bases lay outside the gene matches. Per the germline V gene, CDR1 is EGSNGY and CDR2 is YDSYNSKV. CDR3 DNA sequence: TGTGCCACCTGGGCCTACGCCCGCGGTAGTGATTGGATCAAGACGTTT. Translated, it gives CATWAYARGSDWIKTF.

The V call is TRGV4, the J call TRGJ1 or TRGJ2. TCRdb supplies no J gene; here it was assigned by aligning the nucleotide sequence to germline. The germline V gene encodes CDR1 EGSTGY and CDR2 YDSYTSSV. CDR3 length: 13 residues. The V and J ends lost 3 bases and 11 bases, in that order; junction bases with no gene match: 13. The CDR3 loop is CATWDREFREKLF. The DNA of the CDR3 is TGTGCCACCTGGGATCGGGAGTTTCGGGAGAAACTCTTT.